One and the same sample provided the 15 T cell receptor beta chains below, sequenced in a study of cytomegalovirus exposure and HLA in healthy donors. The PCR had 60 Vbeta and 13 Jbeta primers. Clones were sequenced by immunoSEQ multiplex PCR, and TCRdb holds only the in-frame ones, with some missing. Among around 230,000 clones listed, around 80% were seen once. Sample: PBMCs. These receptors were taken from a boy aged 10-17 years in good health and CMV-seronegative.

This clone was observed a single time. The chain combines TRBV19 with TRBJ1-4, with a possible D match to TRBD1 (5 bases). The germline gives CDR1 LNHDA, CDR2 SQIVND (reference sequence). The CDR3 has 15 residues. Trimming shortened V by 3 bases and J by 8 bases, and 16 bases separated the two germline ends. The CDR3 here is CASSIPGGGWEKLFF. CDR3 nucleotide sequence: TGTGCCAGTAGTATCCCCGGGGGGGGTTGGGAAAAACTGTTTTTT.

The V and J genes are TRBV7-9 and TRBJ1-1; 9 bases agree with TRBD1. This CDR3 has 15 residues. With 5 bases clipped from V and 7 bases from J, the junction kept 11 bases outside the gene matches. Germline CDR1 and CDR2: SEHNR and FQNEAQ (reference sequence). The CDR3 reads CASSPTGQGIDEAFF. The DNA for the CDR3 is TGTGCCAGCAGCCCCACCGGACAGGGGATAGATGAAGCTTTCTTT.

The CDR3 nucleotides read TGTGCCAGCAGTGGTAACCTATTTGGCTACACCTTC. Translated, it gives CASSGNLFGYTF. The chain combines TRBV6-5 with TRBJ1-2; D ambiguous. CDR1 and CDR2 from the germline V gene are MNHEY and SVGAGI. Trimming shortened V by 5 bases and J by 7 bases, and 11 bases separated the two germline ends. This CDR3 has 12 amino acids.

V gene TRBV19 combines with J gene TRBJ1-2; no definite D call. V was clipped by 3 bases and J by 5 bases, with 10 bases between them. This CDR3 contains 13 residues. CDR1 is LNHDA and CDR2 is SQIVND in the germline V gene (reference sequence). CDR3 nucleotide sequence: TGTGCCAGTAGTATGAACTTGTATTATGGCTACACCTTC. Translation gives CASSMNLYYGYTF.

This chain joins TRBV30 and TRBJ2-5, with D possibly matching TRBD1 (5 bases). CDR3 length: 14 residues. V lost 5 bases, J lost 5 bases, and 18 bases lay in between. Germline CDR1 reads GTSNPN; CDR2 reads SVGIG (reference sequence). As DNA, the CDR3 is TGTGCCTGGGCCTCGAGACAGAGAAGGGAGACCCAGTACTTC. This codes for CAWASRQRRETQYF.

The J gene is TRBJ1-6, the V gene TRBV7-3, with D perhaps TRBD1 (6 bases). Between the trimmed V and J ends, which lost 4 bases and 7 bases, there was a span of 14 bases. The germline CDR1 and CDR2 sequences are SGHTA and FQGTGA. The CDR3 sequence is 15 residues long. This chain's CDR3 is CASSSETGFNSPLHF. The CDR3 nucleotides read TGTGCCAGCAGCTCCGAGACAGGTTTCAATTCACCCCTCCACTTT.

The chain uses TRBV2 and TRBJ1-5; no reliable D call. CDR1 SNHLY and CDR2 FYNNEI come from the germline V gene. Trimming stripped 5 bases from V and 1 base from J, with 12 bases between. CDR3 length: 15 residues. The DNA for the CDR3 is TGTGCCAGCAGTTATGAGACGAGGAGCAATCAGCCCCAGCATTTT. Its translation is CASSYETRSNQPQHF.

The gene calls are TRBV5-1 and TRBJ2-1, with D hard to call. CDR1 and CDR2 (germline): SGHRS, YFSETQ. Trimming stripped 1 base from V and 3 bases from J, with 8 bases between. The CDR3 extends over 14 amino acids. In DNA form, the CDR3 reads TGCGCCAGCAGCTTGTCTAATGACTACAATGAGCAGTTCTTC. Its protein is CASSLSNDYNEQFF.

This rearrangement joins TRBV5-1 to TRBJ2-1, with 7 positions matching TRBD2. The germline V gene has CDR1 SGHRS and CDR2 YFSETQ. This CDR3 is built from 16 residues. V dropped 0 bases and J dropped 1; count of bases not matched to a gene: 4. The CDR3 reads CASSLGASGSYNEQFF. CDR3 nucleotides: TGCGCCAGCAGCTTGGGCGCTAGCGGTTCCTACAATGAGCAGTTCTTC.

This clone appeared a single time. The chain's CDR3 is CASSYTGGETQYF. The CDR3 DNA sequence: TGTGCCAGCAGTTACACGGGAGGGGAGACCCAGTACTTC. The V gene is TRBV27, the J gene TRBJ2-5, with 8 bases matching TRBD2. Germline-derived CDR1 and CDR2 are MNHEY and SMNVEV (reference sequence). With 4 bases clipped from V and 5 bases from J, the junction kept 3 bases outside the gene matches. The CDR3 is 13 amino acids.

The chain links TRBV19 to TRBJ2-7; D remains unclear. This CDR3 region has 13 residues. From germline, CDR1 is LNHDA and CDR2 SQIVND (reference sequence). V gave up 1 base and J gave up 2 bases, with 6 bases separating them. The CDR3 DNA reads TGTGCCAGTAGTATAGGACAACCCTACGAGCAGTACTTC. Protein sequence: CASSIGQPYEQYF.

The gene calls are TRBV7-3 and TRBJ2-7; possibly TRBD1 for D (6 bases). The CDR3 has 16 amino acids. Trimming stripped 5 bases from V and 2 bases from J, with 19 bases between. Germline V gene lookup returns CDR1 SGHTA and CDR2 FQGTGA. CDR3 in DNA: TGTGCCAGCAGCGTAATTCGGACAGCTGCCCCCTACGAGCAGTACTTC. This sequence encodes CASSVIRTAAPYEQYF.

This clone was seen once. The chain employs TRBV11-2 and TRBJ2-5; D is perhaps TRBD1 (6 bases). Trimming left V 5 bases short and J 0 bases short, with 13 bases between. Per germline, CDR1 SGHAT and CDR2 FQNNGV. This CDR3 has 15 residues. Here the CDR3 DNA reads TGTGCCAGCAGCAACACCCGGGACAACCAAGAGACCCAGTACTTC. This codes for CASSNTRDNQETQYF.

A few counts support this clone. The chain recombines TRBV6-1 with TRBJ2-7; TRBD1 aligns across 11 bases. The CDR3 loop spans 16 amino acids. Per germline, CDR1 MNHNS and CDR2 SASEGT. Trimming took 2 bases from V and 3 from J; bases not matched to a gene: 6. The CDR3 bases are TGTGCCAGCAGTGAAATTGGACAGGGGGCGGGCTACGAGCAGTACTTC. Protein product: CASSEIGQGAGYEQYF.

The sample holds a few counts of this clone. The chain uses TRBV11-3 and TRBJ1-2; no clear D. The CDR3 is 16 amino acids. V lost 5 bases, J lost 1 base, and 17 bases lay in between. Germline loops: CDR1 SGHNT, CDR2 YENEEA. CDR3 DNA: TGTGCCAGCAGCCATACGAATGCAGACTTTAACTATGGCTACACCTTC. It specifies CASSHTNADFNYGYTF.